Shown below are 14 T cell receptor beta chains from a single sample sequenced in a study of PD-L1 blockade in urothelial cancer (dated by TCRdb to between 2016 and 2019). To prepare the library, the immunoSEQ multiplex PCR assay was applied. The table comes from immuneACCESS by way of TCRdb, which keeps in-frame sequences with V and J called. Part of the clones is missing from these tables; in studies checked, under half for an unresolved V gene and the rest for unknown reasons. This sample comprises 35,000 to 45,000 clones, approximately 80% of them detected only once. About 10% of the sample is taken by the ten largest. Read against the paper, the sample's time point label means: peripheral blood 6 weeks after treatment start. The specimen comprised PBMCs, sampled around atezolizumab (anti-PD-L1) treatment. All receptors derive from a man between 40 and 49 years old with urothelial cancer.

V is TRBV9 and J is TRBJ2-3; tentatively, D is TRBD1 (5 bases). Trimming took 0 bases from V and 5 from J, leaving 22 bases between them. Germline assignment: CDR1 SGDLS and CDR2 YYNGEE. CDR3 size: 18 residues. Written as DNA, the CDR3 is TGTGCCAGCAGCGTAGCCGGTGCAGGGTGGGTTGGCGGAGATACGCAGTATTTT. It specifies CASSVAGAGWVGGDTQYF.

The chain joins TRBV18 to TRBJ2-5; a possible D gene is TRBD1 (5 bases). The CDR3 runs 14 residues. Trimming removed 3 bases at V and 4 bases at J, with 12 bases between. CDR1 and CDR2 from the germline V gene are KGHSH and LQKENI. CDR3 region: CASSPGPPRETQYF. Written as DNA, the CDR3 is TGTGCCAGCTCACCGGGGCCCCCCCGAGAGACCCAGTACTTC.

The chain recombines TRBV6-1 with TRBJ1-2, with D unclear. V was trimmed by 8 bases and J by 0 bases, leaving 7 bases between them. Germline CDR1 and CDR2: MNHNS and SASEGT. The CDR3 loop spans 12 amino acids. CDR3 region: CASLIPNYGYTF. CDR3 nucleotide sequence: TGTGCCAGCCTTATCCCTAACTATGGCTACACCTTC.

V and J are TRBV7-2 and TRBJ2-4; TRBD2 agrees at 10 bases. This CDR3 is 19 amino acids long. CDR1 and CDR2 (germline): SGHTA, FQGNSA. The junction had 14 bases not matched to a gene; V was cut back by 5 bases and J by 1 base. The CDR3 region is CASSILAGPSLGAKNIQYF. CDR3 in DNA: TGTGCCAGCAGCATACTAGCGGGACCTTCCTTAGGGGCCAAAAACATTCAGTACTTC.

The chain couples TRBV30 to TRBJ1-1; tentative D call: TRBD1 (5 bases). Per germline, CDR1 GTSNPN and CDR2 SVGIG (reference sequence). V was trimmed by 4 bases and J by 1 base, leaving 10 bases between them. This CDR3 is 13 amino acids long. CDR3 nucleotides: TGTGCCTGGACTATGGGGCCGAACACTGAAGCTTTCTTT. Translated, it gives CAWTMGPNTEAFF.

The genes are TRBV5-1 and TRBJ2-3; 8 bases fit TRBD1. V lost 2 bases to trimming and J lost 4 bases; unmatched junction nucleotides: 6. Germline CDR1 is SGHRS and CDR2 is YFSETQ. CDR3 size: 15 residues. This CDR3 reads CASSFQGAPADTQYF. CDR3 DNA sequence: TGCGCCAGCAGCTTCCAGGGGGCGCCAGCAGATACGCAGTATTTT. The full variable domain, completed using reference TRBV5-1 and TRBJ2-3, is KAGVTQTPRYLIKTRGQQVTLSCSPISGHRSVSWYQQTPGQGLQFLFEYFSETQRNKGNFPGRFSGRQFSNSRSEMNVSTLELGDSALYLCASSFQGAPADTQYFGPGTRLTVL.

The chain employs TRBV27 and TRBJ2-7, with TRBD2 matching 7 bases. CDR1 MNHEY and CDR2 SMNVEV come from the germline V gene (reference sequence). With V trimmed by 5 bases and J by 2 bases, 6 bases remained unmatched. The CDR3 covers 14 residues. In DNA form, the CDR3 reads TGTGCCAGCAGTGCTACCGGGACTACCTACGAGCAGTACTTC. Its protein is CASSATGTTYEQYF.

CDR3 in amino acids: CASSFPSGPGTGELFF. Written as DNA, the CDR3 is TGTGCCAGCAGTTTTCCTAGCGGCCCTGGTACCGGGGAGCTGTTTTTT. The chain is built from TRBV28 and TRBJ2-2; 7 bases fit TRBD2. The germline gives CDR1 MDHEN, CDR2 SYDVKM. Unmatched junction bases numbered 9, after V lost 3 bases and J lost 5 bases. The CDR3 has 16 amino acids.

This chain joins TRBV5-4 and TRBJ2-5; 9 bases map to TRBD2. The CDR3 runs 16 residues. The V gene's germline CDR1 is SGHNT and CDR2 YYREEE (reference sequence). After removal of 6 bases from V and 5 bases from J, the junction contained 14 bases not matched to a gene. CDR3 DNA: TGTGCCAGCACCTCCGGCGGGGGGGGCCCGGGGGAGACCCAGTACTTC. Its translation: CASTSGGGGPGETQYF.

By its share, this clone is medium-sized. The J gene is TRBJ1-4, the V gene TRBV28; D perhaps matches TRBD1 (6 bases). Germline V gene data show CDR1 as MDHEN and CDR2 as SYDVKM. CDR3 size: 12 residues. V was clipped by 6 bases and J by 13 bases, with 15 bases between them. CDR3 residues: CASSLTRGGLFF. The CDR3 DNA is TGTGCCAGCAGCCTCACTAGGGGGGGACTGTTTTTT. Looking up the rest from reference TRBV28 and TRBJ1-4 gives the full variable domain: DVKVTQSSRYLVKRTGEKVFLECVQDMDHENMFWYRQDPGLGLRLIYFSYDVKMKEKGDIPEGYSVSREKKERFSLILESASTNQTSMYLCASSLTRGGLFFGSGTQLSVL.

This rearrangement joins TRBV29-1 to TRBJ2-7; D is possibly TRBD2 (6 bases). V lost 6 bases to trimming and J lost 2 bases, with 14 bases between them. The CDR3 spans 13 residues. Germline CDR1 SQVTM, CDR2 ANQGSEA. CDR3 in DNA: TGCAGCGTCCGCGTGGGGGGTCCCTACGAGCAGTACTTC. The encoded protein is CSVRVGGPYEQYF.

The chain combines TRBV5-1 with TRBJ1-4; the match to TRBD1 covers 8 bases. Per the germline V gene, CDR1 is SGHRS and CDR2 is YFSETQ. The junction had 6 bases not matched to a gene; V was cut back by 0 bases and J by 5 bases. The CDR3 runs 16 residues. DNA for the CDR3: TGCGCCAGCAGCTTGGCCACAGGGGGGCTCAATGAAAAACTGTTTTTT. This gives the protein CASSLATGGLNEKLFF.

The chain is built from TRBV6-1 and TRBJ1-5; D might be TRBD1 (6 bases). The CDR3 is 15 amino acids. Between the trimmed V and J ends, which lost 1 base and 4 bases, there was a span of 11 bases. Germline loops: CDR1 MNHNS, CDR2 SASEGT. The chain's CDR3 is CASSEGGGLNQPQHF. The CDR3 DNA reads TGTGCCAGCAGTGAAGGGGGGGGGCTTAATCAGCCCCAGCATTTT.

J is TRBJ2-5 and V is TRBV6-5; a possible D gene is TRBD2 (5 bases). V was trimmed by 4 bases and J by 2 bases, leaving 14 bases between them. Germline V gene data show CDR1 as MNHEY and CDR2 as SVGAGI. The CDR3 spans 15 residues. As DNA, the CDR3 is TGTGCCAGCAGTTTGGTGGGAGCAATGCAAGAGACCCAGTACTTC. Protein product: CASSLVGAMQETQYF.